This T cell receptor (beta chain) was identified in a study of T cells in women clearing cervical HPV infection. Study at large: Controls gave blood once infection was undetectable; cases at lesion identification.

Study-wide results and caveats: Unknown T-cell numbers per sample may underlie the richness differences. Repertoire richness, not evenness, was significantly elevated in CIN3+ cases versus controls.

CDR3 length: 13 amino acids. Germline V CDR1 and CDR2: LNHDA, SQIVND (reference sequence). V was trimmed by 3 bases and J by 1 base, leaving 6 bases between them. Points on this clone: The target antigen is unknown. The read terminates 3 residues ahead of where the CDR3 ends, so the germline J gene completes it.

Average input was 1200 ng genomic DNA for immunoSEQ TCR beta CDR3 amplification. The repertoire was sequenced with immunoSEQ multiplex PCR; TCRdb's copy has only in-frame clones and lacks some. This sample's table has some 33,000 clones. J is TRBJ1-2 and V is TRBV19, with D hard to call. Sample: blood buffy coat. This receptor was taken from a woman between 18 and 75 years old with a cervical HPV16 infection that either progressed to CIN3+ or cleared (not recorded which). Partial CDR3 DNA: TGTGCCAGTAGTATCTTAGATAACTATGGC. Translation: CASSILDNYG. The full CDR3 protein reads CASSILDNYGYTF.